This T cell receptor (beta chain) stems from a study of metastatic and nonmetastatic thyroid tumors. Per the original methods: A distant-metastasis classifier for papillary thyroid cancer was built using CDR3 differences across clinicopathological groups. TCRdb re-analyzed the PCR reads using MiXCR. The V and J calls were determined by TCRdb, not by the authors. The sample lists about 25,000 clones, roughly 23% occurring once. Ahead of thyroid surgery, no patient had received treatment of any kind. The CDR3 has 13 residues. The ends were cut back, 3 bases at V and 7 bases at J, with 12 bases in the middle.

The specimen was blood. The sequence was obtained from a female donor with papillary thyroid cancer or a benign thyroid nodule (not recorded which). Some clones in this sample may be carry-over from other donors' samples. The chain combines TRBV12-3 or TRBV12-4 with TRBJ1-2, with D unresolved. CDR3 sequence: CASSLWVYSGYTF. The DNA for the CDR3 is TGTGCCAGCAGTTTGTGGGTGTACTCTGGCTACACCTTC.